This TCR beta chain was identified during a study of shared clonotypes between healthy human individuals. Profiling relied on immunoSEQ multiplex PCR, and the TCRdb table lists in-frame clones only, not all of them. Among approximately 2.1 million clones, over 90% were seen once, and the ten largest hold 0.3% to 0.4%. The CDR3 length is 13 residues. V lost 1 base and J lost 10, with 11 bases in between. Germline V gives CDR1 SGHDN, CDR2 FVKESK. The TCR sequence derives from a man between 18 and 29 years old in good health. Some clones in this sample may be carry-over from other donors' samples. The rearrangement joins TRBV14 to TRBJ2-1, with D perhaps matching TRBD2 (7 bases). Material: naive CD4+ T cells from PBMCs. Sample subset: CD45RA+ positively selected. CDR3 region: CASSQVTGGEQFF. The CDR3 DNA follows: TGTGCCAGCAGCCAAGTGACGGGGGGCGAGCAGTTCTTC.